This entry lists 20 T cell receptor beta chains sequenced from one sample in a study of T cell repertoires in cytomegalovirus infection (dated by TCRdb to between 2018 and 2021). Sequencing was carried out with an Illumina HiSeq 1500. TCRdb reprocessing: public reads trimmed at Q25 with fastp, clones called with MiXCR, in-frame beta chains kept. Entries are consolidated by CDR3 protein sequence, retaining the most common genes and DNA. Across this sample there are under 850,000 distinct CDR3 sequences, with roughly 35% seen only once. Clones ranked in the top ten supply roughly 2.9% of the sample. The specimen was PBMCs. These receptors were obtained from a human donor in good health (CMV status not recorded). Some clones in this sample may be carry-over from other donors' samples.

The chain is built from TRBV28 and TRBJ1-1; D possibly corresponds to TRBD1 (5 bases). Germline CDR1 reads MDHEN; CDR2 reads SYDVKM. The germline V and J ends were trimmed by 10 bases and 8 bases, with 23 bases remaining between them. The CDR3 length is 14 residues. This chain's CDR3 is CATDIPGHGREAFF. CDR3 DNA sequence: TGTGCCACTGATATCCCAGGACATGGCCGCGAAGCTTTCTTT.

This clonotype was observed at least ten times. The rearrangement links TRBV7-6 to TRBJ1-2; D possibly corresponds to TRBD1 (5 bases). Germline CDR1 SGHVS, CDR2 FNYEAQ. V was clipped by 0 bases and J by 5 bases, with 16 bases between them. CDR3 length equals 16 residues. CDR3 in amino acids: CASSLALEGLVYGYTF. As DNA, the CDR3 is TGTGCCAGCAGCTTAGCGCTTGAGGGACTAGTTTATGGCTACACCTTC. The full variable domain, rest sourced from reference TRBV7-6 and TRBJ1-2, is GAGVSQSPRYKVTKRGQDVALRCDPISGHVSLYWYRQALGQGPEFLTYFNYEAQQDKSGLPNDRFSAERPEGSISTLTIQRTEQRDSAMYRCASSLALEGLVYGYTFGSGTRLTVV.

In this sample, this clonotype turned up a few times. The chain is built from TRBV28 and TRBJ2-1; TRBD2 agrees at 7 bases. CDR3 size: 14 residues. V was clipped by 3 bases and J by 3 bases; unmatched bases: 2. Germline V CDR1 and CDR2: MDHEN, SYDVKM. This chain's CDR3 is CASSFLAVYNEQFF. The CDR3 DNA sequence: TGTGCCAGCAGTTTCCTAGCGGTCTACAATGAGCAGTTCTTC.

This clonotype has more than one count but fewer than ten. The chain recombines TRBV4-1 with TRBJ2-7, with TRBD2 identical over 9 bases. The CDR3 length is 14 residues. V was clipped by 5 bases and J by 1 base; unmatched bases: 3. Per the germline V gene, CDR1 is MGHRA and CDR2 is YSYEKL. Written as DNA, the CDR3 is TGCGCCAGCAGCGACCTAGCGGGATCCTACGAGCAGTACTTC. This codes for CASSDLAGSYEQYF.

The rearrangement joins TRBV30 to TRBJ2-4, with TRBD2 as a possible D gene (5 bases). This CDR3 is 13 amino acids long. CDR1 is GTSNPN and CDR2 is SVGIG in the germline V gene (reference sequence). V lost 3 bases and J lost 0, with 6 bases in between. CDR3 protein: CAWRGRAKNIQYF. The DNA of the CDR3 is TGTGCCTGGAGGGGGAGAGCCAAAAACATTCAGTACTTC. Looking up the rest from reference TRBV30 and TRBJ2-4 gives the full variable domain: SQTIHQWPATLVQPVGSPLSLECTVEGTSNPNLYWYRQAAGRGLQLLFYSVGIGQISSEVPQNLSASRPQDRQFILSSKKLLLSDSGFYLCAWRGRAKNIQYFGAGTRLSVL.

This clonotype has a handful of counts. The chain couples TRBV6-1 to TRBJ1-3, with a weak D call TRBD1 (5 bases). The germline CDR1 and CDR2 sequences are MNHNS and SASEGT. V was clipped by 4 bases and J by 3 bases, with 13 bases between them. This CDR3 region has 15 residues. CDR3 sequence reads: CASSALTAGGNTIYF. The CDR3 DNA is TGTGCCAGCAGTGCGTTGACAGCCGGTGGAAACACCATATATTTT.

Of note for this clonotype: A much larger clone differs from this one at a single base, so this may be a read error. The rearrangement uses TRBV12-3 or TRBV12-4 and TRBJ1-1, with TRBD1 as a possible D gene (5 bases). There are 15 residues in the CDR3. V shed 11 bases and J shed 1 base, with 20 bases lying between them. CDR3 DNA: TGTGCCGGCACCCTCAGGGTAAGGGGGAACACTGAAGCTTTCTTT. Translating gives CAGTLRVRGNTEAFF.

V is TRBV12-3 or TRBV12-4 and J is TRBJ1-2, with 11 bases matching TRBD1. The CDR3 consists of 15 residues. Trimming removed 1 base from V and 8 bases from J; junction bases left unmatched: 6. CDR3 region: CASSLGTGGLRGYTF. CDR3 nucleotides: TGTGCCAGCAGTTTAGGGACAGGGGGCTTGAGAGGCTACACCTTC.

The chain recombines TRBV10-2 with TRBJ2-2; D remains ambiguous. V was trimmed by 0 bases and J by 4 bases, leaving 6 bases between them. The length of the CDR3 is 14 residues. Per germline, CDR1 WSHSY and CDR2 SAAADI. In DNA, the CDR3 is TGCGCCAGCAGTGAGTCTATGATCACCGGGGAGCTGTTTTTT. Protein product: CASSESMITGELFF.

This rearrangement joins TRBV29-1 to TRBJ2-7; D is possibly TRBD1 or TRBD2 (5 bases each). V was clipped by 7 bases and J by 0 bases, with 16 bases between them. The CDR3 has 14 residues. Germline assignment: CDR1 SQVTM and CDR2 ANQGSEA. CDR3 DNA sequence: TGCAGCGCTTCCGGGACGGCGAGCTCCTACGAGCAGTACTTC. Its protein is CSASGTASSYEQYF.

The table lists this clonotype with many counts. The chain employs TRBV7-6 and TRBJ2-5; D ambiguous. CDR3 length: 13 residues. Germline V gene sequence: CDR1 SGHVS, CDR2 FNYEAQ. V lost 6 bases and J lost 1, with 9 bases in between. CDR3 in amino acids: CASSQQPQETQYF. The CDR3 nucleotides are TGTGCCAGCAGTCAACAGCCCCAAGAGACCCAGTACTTC.

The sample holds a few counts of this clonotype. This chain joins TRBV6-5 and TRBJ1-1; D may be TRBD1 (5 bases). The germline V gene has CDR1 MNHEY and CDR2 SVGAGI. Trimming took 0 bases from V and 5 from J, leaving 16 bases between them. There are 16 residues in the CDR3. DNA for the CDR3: TGTGCCAGCAGTTACTCCAGAGGGAGGGGTCGTACTGAAGCTTTCTTT. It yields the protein CASSYSRGRGRTEAFF.

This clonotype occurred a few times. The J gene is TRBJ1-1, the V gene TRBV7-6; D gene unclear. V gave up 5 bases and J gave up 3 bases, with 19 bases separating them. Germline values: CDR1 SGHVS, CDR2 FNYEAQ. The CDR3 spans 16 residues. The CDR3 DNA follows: TGTGCCAGCAGCCCACCACCCTCCGAAAGAGACACTGAAGCTTTCTTT. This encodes CASSPPPSERDTEAFF.

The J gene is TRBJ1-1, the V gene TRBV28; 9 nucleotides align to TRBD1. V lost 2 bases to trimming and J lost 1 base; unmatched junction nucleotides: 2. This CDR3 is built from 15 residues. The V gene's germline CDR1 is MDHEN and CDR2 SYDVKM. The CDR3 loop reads CASSLPQGANTEAFF. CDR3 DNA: TGTGCCAGCAGTTTACCACAGGGGGCGAACACTGAAGCTTTCTTT.

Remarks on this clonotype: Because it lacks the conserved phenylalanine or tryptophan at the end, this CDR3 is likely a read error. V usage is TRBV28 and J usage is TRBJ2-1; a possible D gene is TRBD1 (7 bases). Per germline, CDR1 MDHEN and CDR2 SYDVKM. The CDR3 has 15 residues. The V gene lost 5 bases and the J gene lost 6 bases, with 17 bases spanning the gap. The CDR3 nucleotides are TGTGCCAGCAGTAGGTACAGGGGAGGTCTCAATGAGCAGTTCTTA. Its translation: CASSRYRGGLNEQFL.

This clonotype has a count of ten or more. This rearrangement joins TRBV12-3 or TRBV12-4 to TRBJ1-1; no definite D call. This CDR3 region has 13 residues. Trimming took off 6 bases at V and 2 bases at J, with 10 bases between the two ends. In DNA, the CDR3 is TGTGCCAGCAGCAGCAAGCGAAACACTGAAGCTTTCTTT. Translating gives CASSSKRNTEAFF.

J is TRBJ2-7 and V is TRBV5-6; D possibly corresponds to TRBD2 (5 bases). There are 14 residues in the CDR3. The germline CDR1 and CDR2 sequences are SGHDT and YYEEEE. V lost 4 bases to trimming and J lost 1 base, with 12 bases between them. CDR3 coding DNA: TGTGCCAGCAGCCCGAACCCGGGGTCCTACGAGCAGTACTTC. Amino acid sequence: CASSPNPGSYEQYF.

The CDR3 is CASSPPGRVDQPQHF. The CDR3 bases are TGTGCCAGCAGCCCACCCGGCAGGGTAGATCAGCCCCAGCATTTT. This chain joins TRBV7-9 and TRBJ1-5, with D possibly matching TRBD1 (5 bases). CDR1 SEHNR and CDR2 FQNEAQ come from the germline V gene (reference sequence). This CDR3 region has 15 residues. Trimming pared 5 bases from V and 5 bases from J, leaving 16 bases between.

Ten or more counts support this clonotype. CDR3 coding DNA: TGTGCCAGCAGCTTACGACAGGGAAACAATGAGCAGTTCTTC. This encodes CASSLRQGNNEQFF. The chain has TRBV28 and TRBJ2-1, with 7 bases identical to TRBD1. Germline values: CDR1 MDHEN, CDR2 SYDVKM. The CDR3 has 14 residues. V gave up 6 bases and J gave up 5 bases; unmatched junction bases: 7.

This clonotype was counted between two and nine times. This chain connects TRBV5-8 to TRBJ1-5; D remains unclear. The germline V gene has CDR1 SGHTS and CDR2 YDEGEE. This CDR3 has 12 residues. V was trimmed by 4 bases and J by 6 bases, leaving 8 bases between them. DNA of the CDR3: TGTGCCAGCAGCGTCTACAGTCAGCCCCAGCATTTT. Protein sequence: CASSVYSQPQHF.